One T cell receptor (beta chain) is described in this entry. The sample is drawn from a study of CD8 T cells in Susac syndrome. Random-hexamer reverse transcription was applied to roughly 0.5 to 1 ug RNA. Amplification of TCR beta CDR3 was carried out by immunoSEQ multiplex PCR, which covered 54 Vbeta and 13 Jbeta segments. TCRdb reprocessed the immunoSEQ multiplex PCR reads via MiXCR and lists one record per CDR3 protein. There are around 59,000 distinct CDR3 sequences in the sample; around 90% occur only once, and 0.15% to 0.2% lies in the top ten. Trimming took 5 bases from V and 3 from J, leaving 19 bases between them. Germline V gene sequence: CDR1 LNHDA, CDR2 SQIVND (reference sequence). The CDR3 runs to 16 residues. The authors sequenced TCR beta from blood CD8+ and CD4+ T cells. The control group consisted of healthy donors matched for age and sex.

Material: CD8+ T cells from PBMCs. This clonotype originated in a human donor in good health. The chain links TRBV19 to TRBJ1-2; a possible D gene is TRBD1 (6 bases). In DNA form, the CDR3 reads TGTGCCAGTAGTCTCTGGACAGCAGGGAGGCACTATGGCTACACCTTC. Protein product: CASSLWTAGRHYGYTF.